Described below is a single T cell receptor (beta chain) sequence and its context. Its matching antigen is unknown. Two replicates per tumor sample, mostly from 4.8 ug of genomic DNA. Sequencing used immunoSEQ multiplex PCR; TCRdb keeps in-frame clones, though not all of them. The sample has 10,000 or so clones, around 63% seen once. This entry comes from a study of neoadjuvant anti-PD-1 for oral cavity cancer. General observations from the study: Greater tumor shrinkage accompanied bigger post-treatment sizes of preexisting clones.

Germline-derived CDR1 and CDR2 are SGHTA and FQGNSA. The CDR3 loop spans 15 amino acids. Trimming stripped 1 base from V and 4 bases from J, with 11 bases between. The chain couples TRBV7-2 to TRBJ1-5; no firm D call. The clonotype comes from a person aged 35-80 years with oral cavity squamous cell carcinoma. This sample comprised tumor tissue, obtained before nivolumab (anti-PD-1) treatment. The CDR3 here is CASSLGRRGNQPQHF. The CDR3, as DNA: TGTGCCAGCAGCTTAGGGCGGCGGGGAAATCAGCCCCAGCATTTT.